This T cell receptor (beta chain) was obtained from a study of T cells in Graves' hyperthyroidism and ophthalmopathy. Findings and limits, study-wide: Peripheral blood also featured most of the thyroid clonotypes expanded above 0.001.

There were TCR beta CDR3 regions amplified from RNA transcripts. TCR CDR3 underwent first-round RT-PCR with the HTBI primer set. Using its own MiXCR run on the multiplex PCR reads, TCRdb lists one record per CDR3 protein. In the table there are about 400,000 distinct CDR3 sequences, about 16% of which are singletons. This clonotype was seen just once. What it binds is unknown. This receptor was obtained from a woman in her 30s with Graves' hyperthyroidism. The specimen was blood.

CDR3 sequence reads: CAISTDRNTEAFF. The CDR3 DNA sequence: TGTGCCATCAGTACGGACAGGAACACTGAAGCTTTCTTT. This sequence joins TRBV10-3 and TRBJ1-1; tentatively, D is TRBD1 (6 bases). V was trimmed by 5 bases and J by 1 base, leaving 8 bases between them. The germline gives CDR1 ENHRY, CDR2 SYGVKD. The CDR3 is 13 amino acids.